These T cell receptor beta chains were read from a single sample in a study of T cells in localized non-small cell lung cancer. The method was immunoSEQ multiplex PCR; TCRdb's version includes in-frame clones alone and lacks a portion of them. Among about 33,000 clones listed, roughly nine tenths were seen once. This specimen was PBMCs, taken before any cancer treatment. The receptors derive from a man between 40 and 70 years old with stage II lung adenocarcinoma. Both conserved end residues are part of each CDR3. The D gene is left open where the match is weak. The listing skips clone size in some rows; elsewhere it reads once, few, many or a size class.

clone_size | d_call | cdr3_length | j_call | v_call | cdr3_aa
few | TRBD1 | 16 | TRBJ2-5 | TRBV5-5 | CASSQLTGTGEVTQYF
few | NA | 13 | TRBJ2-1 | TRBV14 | CASSQGGFSEQFF
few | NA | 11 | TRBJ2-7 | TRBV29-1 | CSVFTEYEQYF
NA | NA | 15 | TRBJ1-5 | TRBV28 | CASSEQGGGNQPQHF
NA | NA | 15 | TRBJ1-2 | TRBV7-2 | CASSLSSWGEDGYTF
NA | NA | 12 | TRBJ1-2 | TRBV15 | CATSSGKGGYTF
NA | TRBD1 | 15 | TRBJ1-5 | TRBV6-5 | CASSPDRGRDQPQHF
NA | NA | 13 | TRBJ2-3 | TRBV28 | CASRDIAADTQYF
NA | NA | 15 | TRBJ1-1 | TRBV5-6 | CASSYRASMNTEAFF
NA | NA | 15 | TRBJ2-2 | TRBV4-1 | CASSQEPSNTGELFF
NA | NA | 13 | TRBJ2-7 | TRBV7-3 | CASSEWGGHEQYF
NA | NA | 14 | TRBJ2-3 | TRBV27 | CASWRERGTDTQYF
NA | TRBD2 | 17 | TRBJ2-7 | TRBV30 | CAWSAPPRLAVIYEQYF
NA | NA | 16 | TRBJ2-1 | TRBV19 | CASSIPTFSSYNEQFF
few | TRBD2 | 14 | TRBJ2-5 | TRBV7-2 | CASSKTGTRETQYF
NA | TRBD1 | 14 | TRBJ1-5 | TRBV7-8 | CASSSGQLNQPQHF
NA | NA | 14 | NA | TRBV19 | CASRPPGAAYEQYF
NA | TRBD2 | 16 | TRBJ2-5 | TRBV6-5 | CASSYGAGEISETQYF
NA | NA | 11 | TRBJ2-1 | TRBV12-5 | CASGRPGQQFF
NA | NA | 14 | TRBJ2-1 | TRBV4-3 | CASSQEEFGDEQFF
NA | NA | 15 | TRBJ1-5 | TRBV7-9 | CASSLATGPNQPQHF
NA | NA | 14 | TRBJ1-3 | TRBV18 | CASLTDTSGNTIYF
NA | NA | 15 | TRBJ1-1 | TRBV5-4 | CASSYSGARGTEAFF
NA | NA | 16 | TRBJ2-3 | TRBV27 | CASSPWISSITDTQYF
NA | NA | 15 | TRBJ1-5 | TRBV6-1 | CASTPGNLLNQPQHF
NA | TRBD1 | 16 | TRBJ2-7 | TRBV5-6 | CASSLAGDRATYEQYF
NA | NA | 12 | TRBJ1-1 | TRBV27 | CASNSVNTEAFF
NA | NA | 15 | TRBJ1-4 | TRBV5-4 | CASSPGGTGPEKLFF
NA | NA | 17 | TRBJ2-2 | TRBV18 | CASSPLREGQWTGELFF
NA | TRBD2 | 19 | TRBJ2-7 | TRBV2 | CASSPRGQGLASSSYEQYF
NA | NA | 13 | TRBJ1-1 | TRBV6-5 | CASSHPMNTEAFF
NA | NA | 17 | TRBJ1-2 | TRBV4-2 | CASSQDRGTVFNYGYTF
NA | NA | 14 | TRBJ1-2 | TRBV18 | CASYLNRGPYGYTF
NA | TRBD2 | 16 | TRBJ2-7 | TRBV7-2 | CASSFASGRAVYEQYF
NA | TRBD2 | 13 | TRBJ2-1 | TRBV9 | CASSVVASGEQFF
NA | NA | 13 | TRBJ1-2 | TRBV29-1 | CSVWGGQQNGYTF
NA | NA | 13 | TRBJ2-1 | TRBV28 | CASSTFRGGEQFF
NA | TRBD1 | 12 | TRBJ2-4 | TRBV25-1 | CASSPGGNIQYF
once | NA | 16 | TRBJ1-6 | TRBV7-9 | CASSLDGAVPNSPLHF
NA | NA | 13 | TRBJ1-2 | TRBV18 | CASSPPADYGYTF
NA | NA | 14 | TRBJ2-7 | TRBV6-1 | CASSPSRDYYEQYF
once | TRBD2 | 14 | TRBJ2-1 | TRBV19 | CASRSAGAYNEQFF
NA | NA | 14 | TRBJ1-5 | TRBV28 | CASWGSGGNQPQHF
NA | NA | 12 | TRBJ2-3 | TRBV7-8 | CASSLGTDTQYF
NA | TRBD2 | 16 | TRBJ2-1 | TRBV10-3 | CAIISYPPRGRGEQFF
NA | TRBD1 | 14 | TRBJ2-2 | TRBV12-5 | CASQGAGGTGELFF